The rows below give T cell receptor beta chains drawn from one sample of a study of blood T cell repertoires in COVID-19. Clones were read by immunoSEQ multiplex PCR, and TCRdb kept only the in-frame ones, dropping some. The table has about 200,000 clones, around 89% seen once. Sequences were obtained from PBMCs or T cells enriched from blood (not recorded which). The receptors come from a man younger than 40 who had recovered from COVID-19. CDR3s include the opening cysteine and the closing phenylalanine or tryptophan. The D gene is left open where the match is weak. Size values are once, few and many counts, or a class for expanded clones, and some rows have none.

>-|TRBJ1-6|TRBD1|TRBV28
TGTGCCAGCAGTTCCACCATACAGGGGTTTAGTTCACCCCTCCACTTT
CASSSTIQGFSSPLHF
>once|TRBJ2-7|TRBD2|TRBV10-2
TGCGCCAGCAGTGGGGGAGGGACTAGCGGGAGTTACGAGCAGTACTTC
CASSGGGTSGSYEQYF
>-|TRBJ2-7|-|TRBV15
TGTGCCACCAGCAATCGGGATCTTTCTAGGCACCCCTACGAGCAGTACTTC
CATSNRDLSRHPYEQYF
>-|TRBJ1-1|-|TRBV19
TGTGCCACTGGCACCTCCAGGGGATTTGAAGCTTTCTTT
CATGTSRGFEAFF
>once|TRBJ1-2|-|TRBV19
TGTGCCAGTGGGGGCACACTCCCTAACAGGCATCCCTATGGCTACACCTTC
CASGGTLPNRHPYGYTF
>-|TRBJ1-2|TRBD1|TRBV6-5
TGTGCCAGCACCCCGGGACAGGGCGGCTATGGCTACACCTTC
CASTPGQGGYGYTF
>-|TRBJ1-6|-|TRBV3-1/TRBV3-2
TGTGCCAGCAGCCCACAGGGTCAGGATAATTCACCCCTCCACTTT
CASSPQGQDNSPLHF
>once|TRBJ2-2|-|TRBV6-5
TGTGCCAGCACCTCCTCCGGGGAGAACACCGGGGAGCTGTTTTTT
CASTSSGENTGELFF
>-|TRBJ1-5|-|TRBV5-6
TGTGCCAGCAGCTTTCAGGGGAGAAATCAGCCCCAGCATTTT
CASSFQGRNQPQHF
>medium-sized|TRBJ1-1|-|TRBV10-1
TGCGCCAGCAGACGGGAATCGAACACTGAAGCTTTCTTT
CASRRESNTEAFF
>-|TRBJ2-7|-|TRBV6-2/TRBV6-3
TGTGCCAGCAGCATAATCCCAACAGGGTCCTACGAGCAGTACTTC
CASSIIPTGSYEQYF
>-|TRBJ2-5|-|TRBV5-8
TGTGCCAGCAGCTTGGGGCAGGGCACGTACCAAGAGACCCAGTACTTC
CASSLGQGTYQETQYF
>-|TRBJ1-6|-|TRBV27
TGTGCCAGCAGGACACAGGGTTCCTATAATTCACCCCTCCACTTT
CASRTQGSYNSPLHF
>-|TRBJ2-3|TRBD2|TRBV27
TGTGCCAGCAGTCCCGGGACTAGCGGCACCTCAGATACGCAGTATTTT
CASSPGTSGTSDTQYF
>-|TRBJ2-7|TRBD2|TRBV7-9
TGTGCCAGCAGCTTCAGCGGGATCCCCTACGAGCAGTACTTC
CASSFSGIPYEQYF
>-|TRBJ1-2|-|TRBV11-2
TGTGCCAGCAGCTTAGCGACCCAGGGGTTCGGTGGCTACACCTTC
CASSLATQGFGGYTF
>-|TRBJ2-3|-|TRBV19
TGTGCCAGTAGTATGACTGCAGGGGGCACAGATACGCAGTATTTT
CASSMTAGGTDTQYF
>-|TRBJ2-2|-|TRBV30
TGTGCCTGGAGGACGCTAGCTGGAACCGGGGAGCTGTTTTTT
CAWRTLAGTGELFF
>-|TRBJ1-6|-|TRBV11-2
TGTGCCAGCAGCAATTGGGACACGAGCTCCTATAATTCACCCCTCCACTTT
CASSNWDTSSYNSPLHF
>once|TRBJ1-5|-|TRBV28
TGTGCCAGCAGGGGCCAGGACACTTATAGCAATCAGCCCCAGCATTTT
CASRGQDTYSNQPQHF
>-|TRBJ2-6|-|TRBV5-1
TGCGCCAGCAGCTTGGAACAGTCTGGGGCCAACGTCCTGACTTTC
CASSLEQSGANVLTF
>-|TRBJ2-5|TRBD2|TRBV18
TGTGCCAGCTCACCGCGCGGGGGGGCAGACGAGACCCAGTACTTC
CASSPRGGADETQYF